A selection of T cell receptor beta chains follows, all from one sample in a study of blood T cell repertoires in COVID-19. Some clones are missing from TCRdb's copy, which holds only in-frame ones; the method was immunoSEQ multiplex PCR. The sample contains around 140,000 clones, roughly 80% of which appear only once. Sequenced material: peripheral blood. The receptor set was obtained from a woman at least 80 years old with acute or convalescent COVID-19. CDR3s include the opening cysteine and the closing phenylalanine or tryptophan. The D gene is left open where the match is weak. Clone size is not always given. Where it is, it says once, few, many or a class for expanded clones.

d_gene	v_gene	j_gene	abundance	CDR3nt	CDR3aa
NA	TRBV7-8	TRBJ2-2	NA	TGTGCCAGCAGCTTAGCCTCTTTTGGTCAGGGGTTTGCCGGGGAGCTGTTTTTT	CASSLASFGQGFAGELFF
NA	TRBV18	TRBJ1-2	once	TGTGCCAGCTCACCATCAACAGAGCCCCCCTACACCTTC	CASSPSTEPPYTF
NA	TRBV21-1	TRBJ2-7	NA	TGTGCCAGCAGCGGCGGGACCGACCTCGGACCCTACGAGCAGTACTTC	CASSGGTDLGPYEQYF
TRBD1	TRBV7-9	TRBJ2-7	once	TGTGCCAGCAGCTTAAGGGACAGCACCTACGAGCAGTACTTC	CASSLRDSTYEQYF
NA	TRBV29-1	TRBJ1-2	NA	TGCAGCGTGGCGAGGGACATCTATGGCTACACCTTC	CSVARDIYGYTF
NA	TRBV14	TRBJ2-3	few	TGTGCCAGCAGCCATCGAGGAGATACGCAGTATTTT	CASSHRGDTQYF
NA	TRBV6-2/TRBV6-3	TRBJ1-1	NA	TGTGCCAGCAGTTCGCCCGGGGGTGGGAAAACTGAAGCTTTCTTT	CASSSPGGGKTEAFF
TRBD2	TRBV5-1	TRBJ2-3	once	TGCGCCAGCAGCTTGGGACTAGCGGATAGCACAGATACGCAGTATTTT	CASSLGLADSTDTQYF
NA	TRBV7-6	TRBJ2-2	NA	TGTGCCAGCAGCTTAGCGCGGGGGCCGAACACCGGGGAGCTGTTTTTT	CASSLARGPNTGELFF
NA	TRBV6-2/TRBV6-3	TRBJ2-3	NA	TGTGCCAGCAGTTACTCGGGAGTAGATACGCAGTATTTT	CASSYSGVDTQYF
TRBD1	TRBV4-3	TRBJ2-7	NA	TGCGCCAGCAGCCAGGGGACAGGGACCCTCTACGAGCAGTACTTC	CASSQGTGTLYEQYF
NA	TRBV2	TRBJ1-3	NA	TGTGCCAGCAGTGTGCTGCAGGGGCTGAGCACCATATATTTT	CASSVLQGLSTIYF
NA	TRBV3-1/TRBV3-2	TRBJ2-7	NA	TGTGCCAGCAGCGGGGGCTCGACCTACGAGCAGTACTTC	CASSGGSTYEQYF
NA	TRBV6-2/TRBV6-3	TRBJ1-5	NA	TGTGCCAGCAGTTTCCCGGATCAGCCCCAGCATTTT	CASSFPDQPQHF
TRBD2	TRBV5-5	TRBJ2-3	NA	TGTGCCAGCAGCAGGCTAGCGGGGGTCACAGATACGCAGTATTTT	CASSRLAGVTDTQYF
TRBD1	TRBV3-1/TRBV3-2	TRBJ1-6	NA	TGTGCCAGCAGCCAAGTGGACAGGGCCACCTATAATTCACCCCTCCACTTT	CASSQVDRATYNSPLHF
TRBD2	TRBV7-9	TRBJ2-1	once	TGTGCCAGCAGCTTGGGCGGGAGCAATCACAATGAGCAGTTCTTC	CASSLGGSNHNEQFF
TRBD1	TRBV29-1	TRBJ1-1	NA	TGCAGCGCCCGGACAGGGATGAACACTGAAGCTTTCTTT	CSARTGMNTEAFF
NA	TRBV2	TRBJ1-1	NA	TGTGCCAGCAGTGAAGGATCGGGGTACACTGAAGCTTTCTTT	CASSEGSGYTEAFF
TRBD1	TRBV18	TRBJ2-5	NA	TGTGCCAGCTCACCCCGGACAGGAGAAGAGACCCAGTACTTC	CASSPRTGEETQYF
NA	TRBV10-3	TRBJ2-1	NA	TGTGCCATCAGGGAGGGAGCGGGTTATGACAATGAGCAGTTCTTC	CAIREGAGYDNEQFF
NA	TRBV7-2	TRBJ1-1	NA	TGTGCCAGCAGCTTAGCGGACTACACTGAAGCTTTCTTT	CASSLADYTEAFF
TRBD1	TRBV7-2	TRBJ2-7	NA	TGTGCCAGCAGCTTGTACCGGGACAGGTCCTACGAGCAGTACTTC	CASSLYRDRSYEQYF
TRBD1	TRBV7-2	TRBJ2-7	NA	TGTGCCAGCAGCTTAGGGAGACCGGGACAGGGTAGGAGCGAGCAGTACTTC	CASSLGRPGQGRSEQYF
NA	TRBV7-2	TRBJ2-7	NA	TGTGCCAGCAGCTTATTCTCTTCCCTCGAGCAGTACTTC	CASSLFSSLEQYF
TRBD1	TRBV19	TRBJ1-2	NA	TGTGCCAGTAGTCCAATGGGACAGCCTACGTACTATGGCTACACCTTC	CASSPMGQPTYYGYTF
NA	TRBV18	TRBJ1-1	NA	TGTGCCAGCTCACCAGCCCTAGGTGGGACTGAAGCTTTCTTT	CASSPALGGTEAFF
NA	TRBV12-5	TRBJ1-2	once	TGTGCTAGTGGTAAAGACCATCAGGTTAACTATGGCTACACCTTC	CASGKDHQVNYGYTF